These T cell receptor beta chains were read from a single sample in a study of post-analysis software for immune sequencing data. TCRdb ran MiXCR on the PCR reads and lists one entry per CDR3 protein. The profile shows hundreds of thousands of distinct CDR3 sequences, around 27% of them singletons. The source material was blood. Every receptor here comes from a girl aged 5-17 years with multiple sclerosis. Each CDR3 is given with its conserved first and last residue. D genes are given only for firm matches. Only part of the rows carry a size: once, few, many, or a class if the clone is expanded.

d_call clone_size j_call v_call cdr3_aa cdr3_nt
TRBD1 - TRBJ2-1 TRBV24-1 CATSDFADRGFDNEQFF TGTGCCACCAGTGATTTTGCCGACAGGGGGTTTGACAATGAGCAGTTCTTC
- - TRBJ1-4 TRBV25-1 CASSEPAGDEKLFF TGTGCCAGCAGTGAACCGGCGGGGGACGAAAAACTGTTTTTT
- few TRBJ2-7 TRBV28 CASSLLGAYEQYF TGTGCCAGCAGTTTACTGGGGGCATACGAGCAGTACTTC
TRBD2 many TRBJ2-1 TRBV7-9 CASSSLRRGLALLEQFF TGTGCCAGCAGCTCCCTACGTCGGGGACTAGCGCTCCTTGAGCAGTTCTTC
- once TRBJ2-4 TRBV28 CASSDGLAKNIQYF TGTGCCAGCAGCGACGGGTTAGCCAAAAACATTCAGTACTTC
TRBD1 - TRBJ2-1 TRBV6-9 CAPHWTGSSYNEQFF TGTGCCCCTCATTGGACAGGGAGCTCCTACAATGAGCAGTTCTTC
- few TRBJ1-2 TRBV7-2 CASSLVGVRSGYTF TGTGCCAGCAGCTTAGTAGGGGTCCGGTCTGGCTACACCTTC
- - TRBJ2-7 TRBV5-5 CASSLGLGRHEQYF TGTGCCAGCAGCCTCGGACTGGGCCGTCACGAGCAGTACTTC
- - TRBJ2-7 TRBV7-2 CASSLSGLPRDEQYF TGTGCCAGCAGCTTATCGGGACTGCCGAGGGACGAGCAGTACTTC
- - TRBJ2-1 TRBV4-3 CASSQEGRGTNEQFF TGCGCCAGCAGCCAAGAAGGTCGGGGTACCAATGAGCAGTTCTTC
- - TRBJ2-5 TRBV4-3 CASSQSGTAGETQYF TGCGCCAGCAGCCAGTCCGGGACGGCGGGAGAGACCCAGTACTTC
- few TRBJ1-2 TRBV29-1 CSVSPGTNYGYTF TGCAGCGTTTCCCCAGGGACTAACTATGGCTACACCTTC
- many TRBJ2-7 TRBV7-2 CASSLTSGAEQYF TGTGCCAGCAGCTTAACGTCCGGGGCCGAGCAGTACTTC
TRBD1 few TRBJ2-7 TRBV28 CASSTRQGAGDEQYF TGTGCCAGCAGTACCCGACAGGGGGCGGGGGACGAGCAGTACTTC
- - TRBJ1-5 TRBV27 CASSQWGRAGQPQHF TGTGCCAGCAGTCAATGGGGCAGGGCGGGCCAGCCCCAGCATTTT
- - TRBJ2-7 TRBV7-2 CASSDSRRSYEQYF TGTGCCAGCAGCGACTCCCGCAGGTCGTACGAGCAGTACTTC
- - TRBJ2-3 TRBV9 CASSLEPPDTQYF TGTGCCAGCAGCTTAGAACCTCCAGATACGCAGTATTTT
TRBD2 - TRBJ2-3 TRBV20-1 CSVIGLAGSGERTDTQYF TGCAGTGTCATCGGACTAGCGGGGTCAGGGGAGAGGACAGATACGCAGTATTTT
TRBD1 few TRBJ1-4 TRBV3-1 CAVQGAGEKLFF TGTGCAGTCCAGGGGGCCGGGGAAAAACTGTTTTTT
- many TRBJ2-5 TRBV9 CASSPNLGGAQYF TGTGCCAGCAGCCCCAACCTGGGGGGAGCGCAGTACTTC
- many TRBJ2-4 TRBV6-2/TRBV6-3 CASSYSELRGGIQYF TGTGCCAGCAGTTACTCTGAGCTCAGGGGCGGCATTCAGTACTTC
TRBD2 many TRBJ2-1 TRBV4-3 CASSQDRSGGNEQFF TGCGCCAGCAGCCAAGATAGGTCGGGAGGTAATGAGCAGTTCTTC
TRBD2 - TRBJ2-1 TRBV20-1 CSASGAIRLADNERFF TGCAGTGCTAGTGGGGCAATTCGTCTAGCGGACAATGAGCGGTTCTTC
TRBD1 - TRBJ2-7 TRBV7-2 CASSFGTGPYEQYF TGTGCCAGCAGCTTCGGGACAGGGCCCTACGAGCAGTACTTC
- few TRBJ1-4 TRBV7-2 CASSLRASEGEKLFF TGTGCCAGCAGCTTACGAGCCTCGGAGGGAGAAAAACTGTTTTTT